These T cell receptor beta chains were read from a single sample in a study of cytomegalovirus exposure and HLA in healthy donors. Method: immunoSEQ multiplex PCR; TCRdb's copy keeps in-frame clones and lacks some. The data show about 49,000 clones, 92% seen once. The source material was PBMCs. These receptor sequences come from a man aged 18 to 30 in good health and CMV-seronegative. CDR3s include the opening cysteine and the closing phenylalanine or tryptophan. A D gene is named only where the DNA matches it firmly. Some rows have no size entry. The others give once, few or many, or a class for an expanded clone.

D gene	clone size	V gene	J gene	CDR3 protein	CDR3 DNA
TRBD2	-	TRBV6-5	TRBJ2-7	CASSRTSGSYEQYF	TGTGCCAGCTCACGGACTAGCGGGAGCTACGAGCAGTACTTC
-	once	TRBV5-4	TRBJ2-7	CASSPGGWPNTYEQYF	TGTGCCAGCAGCCCTGGAGGTTGGCCGAATACCTACGAGCAGTACTTC
TRBD2	-	TRBV10-3	TRBJ2-3	CATLAGEGTDTQYF	TGTGCCACCTTAGCGGGAGAAGGCACAGATACGCAGTATTTT
-	-	TRBV21-1	TRBJ2-1	CASLGSREGEQFF	TGTGCCAGCTTGGGCTCCCGGGAGGGTGAGCAGTTCTTC
TRBD1	-	TRBV19	TRBJ2-1	CASSLNRGPGDEQFF	TGTGCCAGTAGTTTAAACAGGGGGCCGGGGGATGAGCAGTTCTTC
TRBD2	-	TRBV30	TRBJ2-3	CAWSVPGTSGSTDTQYF	TGTGCCTGGAGTGTACCTGGGACTAGCGGGAGCACAGATACGCAGTATTTT
-	-	TRBV19	TRBJ2-2	CASSIKGAGELFF	TGTGCCAGTAGTATAAAAGGGGCCGGGGAGCTGTTTTTT
-	-	TRBV5-4	TRBJ2-1	CASSRQRTYNEQFF	TGTGCCAGCAGCCGACAGAGAACCTACAATGAGCAGTTCTTC
TRBD2	once	TRBV4-1	TRBJ2-5	CASSNPGTSEETQYF	TGCGCCAGCAGCAACCCCGGGACTAGCGAAGAGACCCAGTACTTC
TRBD2	-	TRBV7-9	TRBJ2-1	CASSLALAGAHNEQFF	TGTGCCAGCAGCTTAGCCCTAGCGGGGGCCCACAATGAGCAGTTCTTC
-	-	TRBV27	TRBJ2-3	CASSFRGPAADTQYF	TGTGCCAGCAGTTTTAGGGGTCCAGCAGCAGATACGCAGTATTTT